One sample yielded the 23 T cell receptor beta chains listed below, sequenced in a study of regulatory T cells in long-lasting Graves disease. Arm-PCR of CDR3 regions and iRepertoire HTBI primers were used to build TCR beta libraries. MiXCR, run by TCRdb on the multiplex PCR reads, gives a single entry per CDR3 protein. The sample lists around 480,000 distinct CDR3 sequences; about 16% were seen once. Time point denoted: newly diagnosed GD, antithyroid drugs for less than 3 months. There was RNA extracted from PBMCs, and the TCR library was made from it. This sample also belongs to another study, concerning T cells in Graves' hyperthyroidism and ophthalmopathy.

Sequencing used peripheral blood mononuclear cells (PBMCs), obtained at new diagnosis, from a patient treated with antithyroid drugs. These receptors were collected from a woman in her forties or fifties with Graves disease.

This clonotype was seen repeatedly, ten times or more. The chain carries TRBV20-1 and TRBJ2-7; D unresolved. This CDR3 is 14 amino acids long. Germline V gene data show CDR1 as DFQATT and CDR2 as SNEGSKA (reference sequence). V was shortened by 3 bases and J by 0 bases, with 12 bases between the two germline ends. This CDR3 reads CSARPVRSSYEQYF. The CDR3 DNA reads as TGCAGTGCTAGGCCCGTAAGGAGCTCCTACGAGCAGTACTTC.

The chain links TRBV11-1 to TRBJ1-1, with a tentative D call TRBD1 (5 bases). Trimming cost V 5 bases and J 7 bases, with 17 bases left between them. This CDR3 is built from 14 residues. The germline V gene has CDR1 SGHAT and CDR2 FQDESV (reference sequence). CDR3 region: CASSQAGGGYEAFF. The CDR3 DNA reads TGTGCCAGCAGCCAAGCGGGCGGGGGGTATGAAGCTTTCTTT.

This clonotype appeared many times. The chain joins TRBV12-3 or TRBV12-4 to TRBJ2-7; D possibly corresponds to TRBD1 (6 bases). Trimming left V 5 bases short and J 0 bases short, with 14 bases between. The length of the CDR3 is 15 residues. CDR3 nucleotide sequence: TGTGCCAGCAGTATAAACAGGGTAAGCTCCTACGAGCAGTACTTC. This encodes CASSINRVSSYEQYF.

The rearrangement links TRBV11-2 to TRBJ2-5, with 13 nucleotides matching TRBD2. Germline-derived CDR1 and CDR2 are SGHAT and FQNNGV. Trimming at V came to 3 bases and at J to 5 bases, leaving 15 bases not matched to a gene. The CDR3 is 19 amino acids. The CDR3: CASSFGTSGILRGGETQYF. The CDR3 nucleotides are TGTGCCAGCAGCTTCGGGACTAGCGGGATACTACGGGGCGGGGAGACCCAGTACTTC. Full variable domain (remainder filled in from reference TRBV11-2 and TRBJ2-5): EAGVAQSPRYKIIEKRQSVAFWCNPISGHATLYWYQQILGQGPKLLIQFQNNGVVDDSQLPKDRFSAERLKGVDSTLKIQPAKLEDSAVYLCASSFGTSGILRGGETQYFGPGTRLLVL.

This clonotype was picked up many times. The rearrangement links TRBV5-8 to TRBJ2-5, with D possibly TRBD2 on 6 matching bases. Between the trimmed V and J ends, which lost 4 bases and 4 bases, there was a span of 11 bases. This CDR3 has 13 amino acids. Germline V gene sequence: CDR1 SGHTS, CDR2 YDEGEE. The DNA for the CDR3 is TGTGCCAGCAGCCGGTCCGGGGGAGAGACCCAGTACTTC. It codes for CASSRSGGETQYF.

This clonotype showed up many times. The chain has TRBV6-9 and TRBJ1-1; D remains unclear. The germline V gene has CDR1 MNHGY and CDR2 SVAAGI. CDR3 length equals 11 residues. V was pared by 4 bases and J by 8 bases, with 8 bases between. This CDR3 is CASSSKTEAFF. In DNA form, the CDR3 reads TGTGCCAGCAGTTCTAAGACAGAAGCTTTCTTT.

The gene calls are TRBV12-3 or TRBV12-4 and TRBJ2-1; 8 positions agree with TRBD2. The CDR3 length is 15 residues. V was pared by 10 bases and J by 0 bases, with 8 bases of the junction left unmatched. This chain's CDR3 is CATGGGLSSYNEQFF. The CDR3 DNA is TGTGCCACCGGGGGGGGCCTAAGCTCCTACAATGAGCAGTTCTTC.

This clonotype was seen many times. The chain has TRBV6-1 and TRBJ1-1; 10 bases match TRBD1. Germline V gene data show CDR1 as MNHNS and CDR2 as SASEGT. The CDR3 loop spans 16 amino acids. J lost 5 bases, V lost 8 bases, and 14 bases had no gene match. Here the CDR3 reads CASARTPGTGVTEAFF. The DNA of the CDR3 is TGTGCCAGCGCCAGGACCCCCGGGACAGGGGTAACTGAAGCTTTCTTT.

The chain links TRBV19 to TRBJ1-3; D call uncertain. V was pared by 5 bases and J by 2 bases, with 7 bases between. The CDR3 loop spans 13 amino acids. CDR1 and CDR2 from the germline V gene are LNHDA and SQIVND (reference sequence). Here the CDR3 DNA reads TGTGCCAGTAGTGAAAAGACTGGAAACACCATATATTTT. It is translated as CASSEKTGNTIYF.

The chain has TRBV10-2 and TRBJ2-2; possible D gene TRBD1, 6 bases. CDR3 length equals 16 residues. Germline-derived CDR1 and CDR2 are WSHSY and SAAADI. Trimming removed 2 bases from V and 0 bases from J, with 10 bases in between. CDR3 in amino acids: CASSEGGPANTGELFF. In nucleotides, the CDR3 is TGCGCCAGCAGTGAGGGGGGCCCCGCGAACACCGGGGAGCTGTTTTTT.

This clonotype has more than one count but fewer than ten. CDR3: CAISDQGDRGTASQPQHF. The CDR3 coding sequence is TGTGCCATCAGTGACCAGGGGGACAGGGGAACGGCGAGTCAGCCCCAGCATTTT. The chain is built from TRBV10-3 and TRBJ1-5, with TRBD1 matching over 10 bases. The CDR3 is 18 residues long. J lost 6 bases, V lost 3 bases, and 14 bases had no gene match. The V gene's germline CDR1 is ENHRY and CDR2 SYGVKD.

About this clonotype itself: Compared with germline, one end of the junction differs, possibly owing to a read error. The DNA for the CDR3 is TGTACCAGCAGTTACTTACAGCCTTACTACGAGCAGTACTTC. Translating it yields CTSSYLQPYYEQYF. This chain connects TRBV6-2 or TRBV6-3 to TRBJ2-7; no definite D call. Germline values: CDR1 MNHEY, CDR2 SVGEGT. The length of the CDR3 is 14 residues.

For this clonotype: Given a much more abundant clone one base away, this may be a read error. The chain employs TRBV3-1 and TRBJ2-3, with D perhaps matching TRBD1 (5 bases). Near its end, the DNA agrees better with TRBJ2-7, so the J call may be wrong. This CDR3 has 15 residues. The germline V gene has CDR1 LGHDT and CDR2 YNNKEL (reference sequence). The CDR3 spells CASSREVDSTYGQYF. The CDR3, as DNA: TGTGCCAGCAGCCGAGAGGTTGACAGCACCTACGGGCAGTACTTC.

This clonotype was counted only a few times. The gene calls are TRBV6-1 and TRBJ1-2, with TRBD1 as a possible D gene (5 bases). Looked up from germline, CDR1 is MNHNS and CDR2 is SASEGT. The CDR3 totals 13 residues. Trimming left V 5 bases short and J 8 bases short, with 15 bases between. This CDR3 reads CASSTGTPGGYTF. The CDR3 DNA reads as TGTGCCAGCAGTACCGGGACGCCGGGAGGCTACACCTTC.

This clonotype was seen ten or more times. The chain employs TRBV11-2 and TRBJ1-2; D is ambiguous. CDR3 length equals 14 residues. Germline V gene sequence: CDR1 SGHAT, CDR2 FQNNGV. V lost 0 bases and J lost 3, with 8 bases in between. CDR3 amino acids: CASSLEESHYGYTF. CDR3 DNA sequence: TGTGCCAGCAGCTTAGAAGAGTCCCACTATGGCTACACCTTC.

This clonotype has a count of ten or more. The chain links TRBV3-1 to TRBJ2-1; TRBD2 might be the D (6 bases). This CDR3 is 14 amino acids long. V lost 4 bases to trimming and J lost 8 bases, with 15 bases between them. Germline assignment: CDR1 LGHDT and CDR2 YNNKEL (reference sequence). CDR3 protein: CASSLTGTAYEQFF. For the CDR3, the DNA is TGTGCCAGCAGCCTAACCGGGACTGCCTATGAGCAGTTCTTC.

This clonotype was seen many times. The rearrangement uses TRBV20-1 and TRBJ1-1; the D gene is possibly TRBD1 (6 bases). V dropped 5 bases and J dropped 1 base, with 20 bases sitting between them. This CDR3 spans 16 amino acids. In germline, CDR1 is DFQATT, CDR2 SNEGSKA (reference sequence). In nucleotides, the CDR3 is TGCAGTGCTGCCCCAACAAGGGGGGCAGGGAACACTGAAGCTTTCTTT. Residues: CSAAPTRGAGNTEAFF.

This chain links TRBV12-3 or TRBV12-4 with TRBJ1-3; possible D gene TRBD1, 5 bases. V gave up 4 bases and J gave up 0 bases, with 10 bases separating them. The CDR3 extends over 15 amino acids. CDR3: CASSSRDSSGNTIYF. The CDR3 DNA follows: TGTGCCAGCAGTTCCAGGGATTCCTCTGGAAACACCATATATTTT.

This clonotype was seen at least ten times. The chain employs TRBV5-6 and TRBJ2-5; D unresolved. The length of the CDR3 is 14 residues. Germline CDR1 SGHDT, CDR2 YYEEEE. V was shortened by 1 base and J by 2 bases, with 9 bases between the two germline ends. The CDR3 region has the DNA TGTGCCAGCAGCTTGAAGGCAGCTCAAGAGACCCAGTACTTC. This gives the protein CASSLKAAQETQYF.

This sequence joins TRBV5-4 and TRBJ1-6, with a weak D call TRBD1 (6 bases). CDR1 is SGHNT and CDR2 is YYREEE in the germline V gene (reference sequence). With 2 bases removed from V and 12 bases from J, the gap between germline ends came to 12 bases. The CDR3 is 13 amino acids. CDR3 in amino acids: CASSFEGVGPLHF. CDR3 bases: TGTGCCAGCAGCTTTGAGGGGGTTGGACCCCTCCACTTT. The full variable domain, its missing parts supplied by reference TRBV5-4 and TRBJ1-6, is ETGVTQSPTHLIKTRGQQVTLRCSSQSGHNTVSWYQQALGQGPQFIFQYYREEENGRGNFPPRFSGLQFPNYSSELNVNALELDDSALYLCASSFEGVGPLHFGNGTRLTVT.

This clonotype was seen ten or more times. The V gene is TRBV6-5, the J gene TRBJ1-2, with D unclear. CDR1 MNHEY and CDR2 SVGAGI come from the germline V gene. The CDR3 totals 14 residues. The germline V and J ends were trimmed by 2 bases and 4 bases, with 11 bases remaining between them. The CDR3 DNA sequence: TGTGCCAGCAGTTACGGCGAAGGAGGCTATGGCTACACCTTC. Protein product: CASSYGEGGYGYTF.

In its sample, this clonotype was seen a few times. The J gene is TRBJ1-4, the V gene TRBV7-9; a possible D gene is TRBD1 (6 bases). CDR3 length: 15 amino acids. Trimming stripped 3 bases from V and 8 bases from J, with 16 bases between. Germline CDR1 reads SEHNR; CDR2 reads FQNEAQ (reference sequence). This CDR3 reads CASSFSQGQGEKLFF. CDR3 nucleotide sequence: TGTGCCAGCAGCTTTTCTCAGGGGCAAGGCGAAAAACTGTTTTTT.

For this clonotype: A clone one base away is much larger, so this may be a read error. The chain links TRBV6-9 to TRBJ1-2; the match to TRBD1 covers 7 bases. The CDR3 spans 13 residues. Germline values: CDR1 MNHGY, CDR2 SVAAGI. The CDR3 coding sequence is TGTGCCAGCAGTTACGACAGGGATTATGGCAACACCTTC. Protein sequence: CASSYDRDYGNTF.